A selection of T cell receptor beta chains follows, all from one sample in a study of beta chain features in type 1 diabetes. Assay: immunoSEQ multiplex PCR; the TCRdb copy retains only in-frame clones and omits some. The sample lists 680,000 or so clones; around 16% were seen once. The sequencing input was naive CD4+ T cells from blood. The receptor set was obtained from a man younger than 30 in good health. CDR3s include the opening cysteine and the closing phenylalanine or tryptophan. A D gene is named only where the DNA matches it firmly. Size tells how often a clone was seen (once, few, many) or the class of an expanded clone, and some rows leave it out.

clone_size	v_call	d_call	j_call	cdr3_nt	cdr3_aa
few	TRBV5-6	.	TRBJ2-1	TGTGCCAGCAGCCCCGTGGCTGCGCGGGGAAATGAGCAGTTCTTC	CASSPVAARGNEQFF
.	TRBV7-6	TRBD1	TRBJ2-2	TGTGCCAGCAGCTTAGGTGGACAGGCTAAAACCGGGGAGCTGTTTTTT	CASSLGGQAKTGELFF
few	TRBV19	.	TRBJ2-7	TGTGCCAGTAGCCCCTTGGCCACCTCCTCCTACGAGCAGTACTTC	CASSPLATSSYEQYF
.	TRBV5-4	.	TRBJ2-3	TGTGCCAGCAGCAAGAATGGGGGGGCTAACACAGATACGCAGTATTTT	CASSKNGGANTDTQYF
.	TRBV5-4	.	TRBJ2-1	TGTGCCAGCAGCTCACCGGGCCCGGGGGAGCAGTTCTTC	CASSSPGPGEQFF
few	TRBV7-7	TRBD2	TRBJ2-5	TGTGCCAGCAGCTTGGGACTAGCGGGAGGGCCTAACCAAGAGACCCAGTACTTC	CASSLGLAGGPNQETQYF
.	TRBV9	.	TRBJ2-3	TGTGCCAGCAGCGTAGCGGGCGGAGATACGCAGTATTTT	CASSVAGGDTQYF
few	TRBV28	TRBD1	TRBJ1-5	TGTGCCAGCAGCCGAGGGGGCGTTGGCAATCAGCCCCAGCATTTT	CASSRGGVGNQPQHF
few	TRBV10-3	.	TRBJ2-7	TGTGCCATCAGTGAGTCGACAATCTACTCCTACGAGCAGTACTTC	CAISESTIYSYEQYF
few	TRBV11-1	.	TRBJ2-7	TGTGCCAGCAGCTTATCGACTGAGCAGTACTTC	CASSLSTEQYF
few	TRBV28	.	TRBJ1-1	TGTGCCAGCAGTTCGCAGGGAGGGACTGAAGCTTTCTTT	CASSSQGGTEAFF
.	TRBV27	.	TRBJ2-7	TGTGCCAGCAGCCCCACTACTCTCCCCTACGAGCAGTACTTC	CASSPTTLPYEQYF
.	TRBV4-2	.	TRBJ2-3	TGTGCCAGCAGCCCCCAGACTGGCACAGATACGCAGTATTTT	CASSPQTGTDTQYF
few	TRBV29-1	.	TRBJ2-7	TGCAGCGTTTCCGGGACGTTGACCTACGAGCAGTACTTC	CSVSGTLTYEQYF
few	TRBV25-1	.	TRBJ2-1	TGTGCCAGCAGTGAATCATCACGATCCTCCTACAATGAGCAGTTCTTC	CASSESSRSSYNEQFF
.	TRBV5-6	TRBD1	TRBJ2-5	TGTGCCAGCAGCTTGAGACGGACAGGGGGACAAGAGACCCAGTACTTC	CASSLRRTGGQETQYF
few	TRBV5-4	TRBD2	TRBJ2-7	TGTGCCAGCAGCCTATCCGGGACTAGTCACGAGCAGTACTTC	CASSLSGTSHEQYF
.	TRBV2	.	TRBJ2-5	TGTGCCAGCAGCCCCAGACTTGGCGGCGGGACCCAGTACTTC	CASSPRLGGGTQYF
.	TRBV29-1	TRBD1	TRBJ2-1	TGCAGCGTAGACAGGGTGACCTACAATGAGCAGTTCTTC	CSVDRVTYNEQFF
few	TRBV18	.	TRBJ2-3	TGTGCCAGCTCACCGCTGGCTAGCACAGATACGCAGTATTTT	CASSPLASTDTQYF
.	TRBV7-2	TRBD1	TRBJ2-7	TGCGCCAGCAGCCAAGATCCCGGGACAGGCTACGAGCAGTACTTC	CASSQDPGTGYEQYF
few	TRBV7-2	TRBD1	TRBJ2-1	TGTGCCAGCAGCTTAAGGACAGGGGAGTATGATGAGCAGTTCTTC	CASSLRTGEYDEQFF
few	TRBV27	TRBD2	TRBJ2-5	TGTGCCAGCAGTTTACCCCCTAGCGGGGGACAAGAGACCCAGTACTTC	CASSLPPSGGQETQYF
.	TRBV2	.	TRBJ1-4	TGTGCCAGCAGCAAAATGGGGGCAACTAATGAAAAACTGTTTTTT	CASSKMGATNEKLFF
.	TRBV28	.	TRBJ2-7	TGTGCCAGCAGTTTTCGGGGACTTAGAAAGGCTTACGAGCAGTACTTC	CASSFRGLRKAYEQYF
few	TRBV6-6	.	TRBJ2-7	TGTGCCAGCCGGAAAAGGGTTCACTACGAGCAGTACTTC	CASRKRVHYEQYF
few	TRBV29-1	.	TRBJ1-2	TGCAGCGTTGGGAGGGCTGGCTATGGCTACACCTTC	CSVGRAGYGYTF
few	TRBV2	TRBD1	TRBJ1-1	TGTGCCAGCAGTCGACAGGGCCGCGGTGGCACTGAAGCTTTCTTT	CASSRQGRGGTEAFF
.	TRBV9	.	TRBJ1-6	TGTGCCAGCAGCGGCGGACAGTCTACAGGCTCCTATAATTCACCCCTCCACTTT	CASSGGQSTGSYNSPLHF
few	TRBV10-3	TRBD1	TRBJ1-4	TGTGCCATCAGTGGGACAGGTCGCAATGAAAAACTGTTTTTT	CAISGTGRNEKLFF
.	TRBV10-3	.	TRBJ1-5	TGTGCCATCAGCTTGACTAGCAATCAGCCCCAGCATTTT	CAISLTSNQPQHF
few	TRBV4-2	TRBD1	TRBJ2-7	TGTGCCAGCAGCCAACCCGGGACAGGGGAGTCCTACGAGCAGTACTTC	CASSQPGTGESYEQYF
few	TRBV5-6	.	TRBJ1-1	TGTGCCAGCAGCTTCCTGACAGTGAACACTGAAGCTTTCTTT	CASSFLTVNTEAFF
few	TRBV7-2	TRBD1	TRBJ1-2	TGTGCCAGCAGCATATCGACAGGGGGCTATGGCTACACCTTC	CASSISTGGYGYTF
few	TRBV20-1	.	TRBJ2-3	TGCAGTGAAAAACCGTCCGATACGCAGTATTTT	CSEKPSDTQYF
.	TRBV28	.	TRBJ1-1	TGTGCCAGCAGTTTATATCTGGGGCACGCTGAAGCTTTCTTT	CASSLYLGHAEAFF
.	TRBV29-1	TRBD1	TRBJ2-2	TGCAGCGTTGCAAGAATACAGGGGCTTAACACCGGGGAGCTGTTTTTT	CSVARIQGLNTGELFF
few	TRBV18	.	TRBJ2-5	TGTGCCAGCTCACCAGAATTTGGAAGTGAGACCCAGTACTTC	CASSPEFGSETQYF
.	TRBV9	TRBD2	TRBJ2-1	TGTGCCAGCAGCTCCAGCGGGAGCTCCTACAATGAGCAGTTCTTC	CASSSSGSSYNEQFF
.	TRBV6-1	.	TRBJ1-5	TGTGCCAGCAGGGGACACAATAGCAATCAGCCCCAGCATTTT	CASRGHNSNQPQHF
few	TRBV4-1	.	TRBJ2-5	TGCGCCAGCAGCCTTGTACAGGGTATGGAGACCCAGTACTTC	CASSLVQGMETQYF
few	TRBV29-1	TRBD1	TRBJ2-5	TGCAGCGTTCGGTGGACAGGTGGTTTGTTCACAGAGACCCAGTACTTC	CSVRWTGGLFTETQYF
.	TRBV5-6	TRBD2	TRBJ2-1	TGTGCCAGCAGTGGTAGCGGGAGCGGAGGGAATGAGCAGTTCTTC	CASSGSGSGGNEQFF
.	TRBV6-6	TRBD1	TRBJ2-7	TGTGCCAGCAGTTTCAGGGGGCCCTACGAGCAGTACTTC	CASSFRGPYEQYF
few	TRBV11-2	.	TRBJ2-7	TGTGCCAGCAGCTTAGCTGCGGCAGGAGGCCACTACGAGCAGTACTTC	CASSLAAAGGHYEQYF
.	TRBV18	.	TRBJ1-2	TGTGCCAGCTCACTACAGACGGACCCGAATAACTATGGCTACACCTTC	CASSLQTDPNNYGYTF
few	TRBV5-1	.	TRBJ2-7	TGCGCCAGCAGCGCTATGGGGCAGGGAAGAACCTCCTACGAGCAGTACTTC	CASSAMGQGRTSYEQYF
few	TRBV29-1	TRBD2	TRBJ2-7	TGCAGCGTCCAAAAGCGGGAGTTCCGCCTCGAGCAGTACTTC	CSVQKREFRLEQYF
.	TRBV28	TRBD2	TRBJ2-3	TGTGCCAGCAGATTTCTAGCGGGGGGCTCAGATACGCAGTATTTT	CASRFLAGGSDTQYF
.	TRBV9	.	TRBJ1-1	TGTGCCAGCAGCGGTGGGACGGCTAACACTGAAGCTTTCTTT	CASSGGTANTEAFF
.	TRBV4-2	.	TRBJ1-1	TGTGCCAGCAGCCAAGTCTTTACGGGACGCACTGAAGCTTTCTTT	CASSQVFTGRTEAFF
.	TRBV6-5	.	TRBJ2-1	TGTGCCAGCAGTGGACCCTCTGTAGTTTGGGAGCAGTTCTTC	CASSGPSVVWEQFF
.	TRBV5-4	.	TRBJ1-1	TGTGCCATCGGACAGTCATACTTCATGAACACTGAAGCTTTCTTT	CAIGQSYFMNTEAFF
.	TRBV6-6	TRBD1	TRBJ2-3	TGTGCCAGCAGTTACTCGAGTGCAGGGGGCGGGAATACGCAGTATTTT	CASSYSSAGGGNTQYF
few	TRBV11-2	.	TRBJ2-5	TGTGCCAGCAGCTTAGGGGGCGTTGAGACCCAGTACTTC	CASSLGGVETQYF
.	TRBV10-3	.	TRBJ2-5	TGTGCCATCAGTGAGTCGTGGAGGGGCCAAGAGACCCAGTACTTC	CAISESWRGQETQYF
.	TRBV10-3	.	TRBJ1-2	TGTGCCACCAAGGACAGAGAAGCCCAGGCGAGCGGCTACACCTTC	CATKDREAQASGYTF
.	TRBV5-1	TRBD1	TRBJ1-2	TGCGCCAGCAGCTTGGTTATGACAGGGGAGCCGAATTATGGCTACACCTTC	CASSLVMTGEPNYGYTF
.	TRBV7-3	.	TRBJ2-7	TGTGCCAGCAGCAGCACAGGGACCCGCGAGCAGTACTTC	CASSSTGTREQYF
few	TRBV2	TRBD1	TRBJ2-3	TGTGCCAGCAGTAACCGACAGGGTGGTACAGATACGCAGTATTTT	CASSNRQGGTDTQYF